Below, 12 T cell receptor beta chains from the same sample are listed, as sequenced in a study of CD8 T cells in ankylosing spondylitis. TCRdb analysed the 5' RACE reads with MiXCR anew, one entry per CDR3 protein. The sample lists some 150,000 distinct CDR3 sequences; roughly 10% were seen once. Source material: blood, either unsorted or a sorted T cell fraction (not recorded which). The receptors come from a female donor with ankylosing spondylitis or in good health (not recorded which).

This clonotype was observed at least ten times. The chain links TRBV20-1 to TRBJ2-7; 9 bases are shared with TRBD2. Germline-derived CDR1 and CDR2 are DFQATT and SNEGSKA (reference sequence). Trimming took 0 bases from V and 6 from J; bases not matched to a gene: 6. The CDR3 is 14 residues long. The DNA of the CDR3 is TGCAGTGCTAGAGAAGTAGCGGGAGCGGGCGAGCAGTACTTC. It translates to CSAREVAGAGEQYF.

This clonotype has ten or more counts. This chain links TRBV12-3 or TRBV12-4 with TRBJ2-2, with D maybe TRBD2 (6 bases). V shed 2 bases and J shed 3 bases, with 13 bases lying between them. The CDR3 has 16 amino acids. Here the CDR3 reads CASSLRGGKYTGELFF. The DNA for the CDR3 is TGTGCCAGCAGTTTAAGAGGCGGGAAGTACACCGGGGAGCTGTTTTTT.

At least ten counts were recorded for this clonotype. This chain uses TRBV5-1 with TRBJ2-7; maybe TRBD2 (6 bases). Germline V gene lookup returns CDR1 SGHRS and CDR2 YFSETQ. CDR3 size: 15 residues. V was clipped by 5 bases and J by 5 bases, with 20 bases between them. CDR3 in amino acids: CASSNALTRGNEQYF. As DNA, the CDR3 is TGCGCCAGCAGTAACGCGTTGACTAGAGGAAACGAGCAGTACTTC.

This clonotype was detected ten times or more. The rearrangement uses TRBV29-1 and TRBJ2-1, with 8 bases matching TRBD1. J lost 7 bases, V lost 7 bases, and 6 bases had no gene match. The length of the CDR3 is 12 residues. Per germline, CDR1 SQVTM and CDR2 ANQGSEA. The CDR3 region has the DNA TGCAGCGCCGGACAGGGTAGGAATGAGCAGTTCTTC. Amino acids: CSAGQGRNEQFF.

In its sample, this clonotype was seen many times. The gene calls are TRBV7-2 and TRBJ2-3; D is unresolved. Germline V gene sequence: CDR1 SGHTA, CDR2 FQGNSA. CDR3 length: 13 amino acids. Trimming removed 5 bases from V and 5 bases from J, with 11 bases in between. DNA for the CDR3: TGTGCCAGCAGCCCCAACCGAAAAGATACGCAGTATTTT. This encodes CASSPNRKDTQYF.

There are many counts of this clonotype. The chain has TRBV7-2 and TRBJ2-2; no firm D call. V was pared by 5 bases and J by 8 bases, with 12 bases between. The CDR3 loop spans 13 amino acids. Germline V gives CDR1 SGHTA, CDR2 FQGNSA. The CDR3 spells CASSPEPRGELFF. The CDR3 DNA follows: TGTGCCAGCAGCCCTGAGCCGAGGGGGGAGCTGTTTTTT.

This clonotype was seen at least ten times. J is TRBJ2-1 and V is TRBV28; D ambiguous. CDR1 is MDHEN and CDR2 is SYDVKM in the germline V gene. V shed 2 bases and J shed 2 bases, with 13 bases lying between them. CDR3 length: 16 amino acids. The CDR3 region has the DNA TGTGCCAGCAGTTTAAGGGCAGGTGGGGCCTACAATGAGCAGTTCTTC. It specifies CASSLRAGGAYNEQFF.

This clonotype was recorded many times. The CDR3 region is CASSFPGNTEAFF. The CDR3 DNA is TGTGCCAGCAGTTTTCCGGGTAACACTGAAGCTTTCTTT. The chain has TRBV12-3 or TRBV12-4 and TRBJ1-1; unclear D gene. The CDR3 runs to 13 residues. V lost 3 bases to trimming and J lost 2 bases, with 7 bases between them.

This clonotype was observed at least ten times. V is TRBV12-3 or TRBV12-4 and J is TRBJ1-1; 7 bases map to TRBD1. The CDR3 length is 13 residues. Trimming removed 4 bases from V and 4 bases from J; junction bases left unmatched: 3. CDR3 sequence reads: CASSSTGVTEAFF. The CDR3 coding sequence is TGTGCCAGCAGTTCTACAGGGGTCACTGAAGCTTTCTTT.

This clonotype turned up a few times. This rearrangement joins TRBV3-1 to TRBJ2-3; TRBD2 matches 10 bases. The V and J ends lost 0 bases and 4 bases, in that order; junction bases with no gene match: 16. Germline CDR1 reads LGHDT; CDR2 reads YNNKEL (reference sequence). This CDR3 is 20 amino acids long. CDR3 protein: CASSQETLLGLAGGPDTQYF. The DNA for the CDR3 is TGTGCCAGCAGCCAAGAGACCCTCCTAGGATTAGCGGGAGGCCCAGATACGCAGTATTTT.

This chain uses TRBV28 with TRBJ2-7; D is possibly TRBD1 (6 bases). This CDR3 has 12 residues. The germline V gene encodes CDR1 MDHEN and CDR2 SYDVKM. Trimming removed 5 bases from V and 4 bases from J, with 9 bases in between. In DNA form, the CDR3 reads TGTGCCAGCAGTACCACAGGGTACGAGCAGTACTTC. Protein: CASSTTGYEQYF.

This clonotype was counted a few times. The rearrangement joins TRBV28 to TRBJ2-3; the D gene is possibly TRBD2 (5 bases). Trimming pared 6 bases from V and 6 bases from J, leaving 25 bases between. Per germline, CDR1 MDHEN and CDR2 SYDVKM. There are 17 residues in the CDR3. The CDR3 protein is CASSLPGSLRYSDTQYF. The DNA of the CDR3 is TGTGCCAGCAGCCTCCCGGGGAGCCTACGTTATTCGGATACGCAGTATTTT.